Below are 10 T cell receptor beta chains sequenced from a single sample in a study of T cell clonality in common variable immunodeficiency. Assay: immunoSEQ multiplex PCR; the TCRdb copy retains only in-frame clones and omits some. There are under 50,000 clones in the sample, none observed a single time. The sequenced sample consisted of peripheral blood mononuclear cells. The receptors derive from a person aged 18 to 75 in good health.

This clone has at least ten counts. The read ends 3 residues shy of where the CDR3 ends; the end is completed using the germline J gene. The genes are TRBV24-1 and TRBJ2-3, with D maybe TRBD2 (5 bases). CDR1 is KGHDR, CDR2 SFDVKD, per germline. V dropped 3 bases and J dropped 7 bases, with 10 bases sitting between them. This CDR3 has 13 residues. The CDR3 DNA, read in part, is TGTGCCACCAGTGATGCGGACTCCTATACG. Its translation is CATSDADSYT. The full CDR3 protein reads CATSDADSYTQYF.

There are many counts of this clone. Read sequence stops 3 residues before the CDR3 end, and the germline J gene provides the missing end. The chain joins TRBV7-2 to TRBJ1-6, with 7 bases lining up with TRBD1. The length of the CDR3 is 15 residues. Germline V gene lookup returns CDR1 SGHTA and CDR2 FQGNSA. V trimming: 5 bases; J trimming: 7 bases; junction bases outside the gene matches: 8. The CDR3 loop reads CASSASTGQNSPLHF. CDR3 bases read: TGTGCCAGCAGCGCATCGACAGGGCAGAATTCACCC. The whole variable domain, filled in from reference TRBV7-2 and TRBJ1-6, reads GAGVSQSPSNKVTEKGKDVELRCDPISGHTALYWYRQSLGQGLEFLIYFQGNSAPDKSGLPSDRFSAERTGGSVSTLTIQRTQQEDSAVYLCASSASTGQNSPLHFGNGTRLTVT.

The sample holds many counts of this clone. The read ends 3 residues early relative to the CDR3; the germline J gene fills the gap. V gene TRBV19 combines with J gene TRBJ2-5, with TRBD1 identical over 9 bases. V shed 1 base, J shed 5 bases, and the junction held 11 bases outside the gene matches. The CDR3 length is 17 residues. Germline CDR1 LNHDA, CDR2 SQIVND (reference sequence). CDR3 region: CASSIGAGQGFWETQYF. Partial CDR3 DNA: TGTGCCAGTAGTATAGGGGCAGGACAGGGGTTTTGGGAGACC.

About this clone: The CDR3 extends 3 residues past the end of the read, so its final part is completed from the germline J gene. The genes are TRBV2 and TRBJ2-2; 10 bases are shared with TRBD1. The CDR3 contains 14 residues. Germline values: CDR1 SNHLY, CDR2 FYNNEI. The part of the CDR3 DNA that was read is TGTGCCAGCACCCCCGGGACAGGGGCTGAAAAG. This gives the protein CASTPGTGAEK. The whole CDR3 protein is CASTPGTGAEKLFF.

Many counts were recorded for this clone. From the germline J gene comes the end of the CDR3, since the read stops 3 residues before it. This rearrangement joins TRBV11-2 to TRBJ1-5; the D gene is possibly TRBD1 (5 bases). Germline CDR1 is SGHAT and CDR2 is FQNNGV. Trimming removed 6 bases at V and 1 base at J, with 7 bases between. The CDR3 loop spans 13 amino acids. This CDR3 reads CASSRQSNQPQHF. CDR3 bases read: TGTGCCAGCAGTCGACAGAGCAATCAGCCC.

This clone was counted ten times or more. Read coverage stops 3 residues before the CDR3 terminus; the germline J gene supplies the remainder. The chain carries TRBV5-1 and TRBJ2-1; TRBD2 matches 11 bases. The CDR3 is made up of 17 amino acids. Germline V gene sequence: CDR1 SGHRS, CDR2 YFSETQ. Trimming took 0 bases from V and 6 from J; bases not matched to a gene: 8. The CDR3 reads CASSLAPLAGGVNEQFF. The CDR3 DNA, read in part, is TGCGCCAGCAGCTTGGCCCCTCTAGCGGGAGGCGTCAATGAG.

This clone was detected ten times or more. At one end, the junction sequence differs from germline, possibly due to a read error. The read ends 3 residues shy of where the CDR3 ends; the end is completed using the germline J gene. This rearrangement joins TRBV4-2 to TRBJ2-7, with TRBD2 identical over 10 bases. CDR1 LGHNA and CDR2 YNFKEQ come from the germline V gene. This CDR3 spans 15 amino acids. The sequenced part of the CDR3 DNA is TGCGCCAGCAGCCAAGAGCGAGCGGGGGGGAACGAG. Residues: CASSQERAGGNE. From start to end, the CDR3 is CASSQERAGGNEQYF.

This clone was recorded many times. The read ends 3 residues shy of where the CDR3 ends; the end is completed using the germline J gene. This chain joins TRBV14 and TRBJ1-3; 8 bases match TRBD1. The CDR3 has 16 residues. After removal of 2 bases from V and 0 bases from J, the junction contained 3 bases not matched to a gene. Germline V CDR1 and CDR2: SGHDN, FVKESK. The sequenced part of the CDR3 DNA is TGTGCCAGCAGCCAAAGGACAGGGCGCTCTGGAAACACC. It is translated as CASSQRTGRSGNT. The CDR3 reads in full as CASSQRTGRSGNTIYF. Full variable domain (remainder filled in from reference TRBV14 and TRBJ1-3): EAGVTQFPSHSVIEKGQTVTLRCDPISGHDNLYWYRRVMGKEIKFLLHFVKESKQDESGMPNNRFLAERTGGTYSTLKVQPAELEDSGVYFCASSQRTGRSGNTIYFGEGSWLTVV.

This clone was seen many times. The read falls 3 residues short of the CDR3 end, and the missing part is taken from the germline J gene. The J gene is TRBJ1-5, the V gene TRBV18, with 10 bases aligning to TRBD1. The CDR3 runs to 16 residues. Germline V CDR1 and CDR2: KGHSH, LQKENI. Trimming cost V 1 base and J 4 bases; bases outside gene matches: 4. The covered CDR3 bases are TGTGCCAGCTCACCACGTGCGGACAGGGGGAATCAGCCC. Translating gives CASSPRADRGNQP. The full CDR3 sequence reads CASSPRADRGNQPQHF.

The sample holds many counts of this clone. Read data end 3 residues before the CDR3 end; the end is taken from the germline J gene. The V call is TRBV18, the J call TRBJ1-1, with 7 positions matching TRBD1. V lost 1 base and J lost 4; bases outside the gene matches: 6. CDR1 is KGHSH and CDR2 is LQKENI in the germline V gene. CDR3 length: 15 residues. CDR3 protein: CASSPQGAISTEAFF. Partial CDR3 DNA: TGTGCCAGCTCACCACAGGGGGCGATAAGCACTGAA.